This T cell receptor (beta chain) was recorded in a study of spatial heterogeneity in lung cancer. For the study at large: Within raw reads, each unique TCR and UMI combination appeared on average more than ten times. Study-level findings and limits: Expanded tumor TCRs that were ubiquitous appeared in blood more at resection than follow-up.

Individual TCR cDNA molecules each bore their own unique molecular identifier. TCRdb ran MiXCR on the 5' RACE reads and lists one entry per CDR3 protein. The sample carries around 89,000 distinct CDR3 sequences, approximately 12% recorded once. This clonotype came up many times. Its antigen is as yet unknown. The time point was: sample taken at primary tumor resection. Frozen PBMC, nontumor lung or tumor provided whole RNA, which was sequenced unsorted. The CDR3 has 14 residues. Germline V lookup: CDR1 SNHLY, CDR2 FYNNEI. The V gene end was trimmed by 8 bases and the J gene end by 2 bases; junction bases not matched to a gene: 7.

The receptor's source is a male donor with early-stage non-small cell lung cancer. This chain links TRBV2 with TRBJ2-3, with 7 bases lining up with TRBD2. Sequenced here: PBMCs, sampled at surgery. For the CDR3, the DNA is TGTGCCAGCGCTGGGGGGGGAGACACAGATACGCAGTATTTT. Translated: CASAGGGDTDTQYF.